This T cell receptor (beta chain) was sequenced during a study of monozygotic twins with inflammatory bowel disease. The study, taken as a whole, reports: Other individuals had fewer clonotypes in common with IBD patients than with healthy twins, especially with disease activity. Telling apart the different T cell subtypes was not possible.

Remarks on this clonotype: The antigen is not known.

Every TCR library used about 3,700 ng of total RNA. TCRdb derives one entry per CDR3 protein from the 5' RACE reads, leaving out DNA. In all, the sample yields around 410,000 distinct CDR3 sequences. The CDR3 is made up of 14 amino acids. CDR1 and CDR2 from the germline V gene are SGHTA and FQGNSA. The V and J genes are TRBV7-2 and TRBJ1-1. This TCR derives from a human donor with ulcerative colitis or Crohn's disease, or a healthy co-twin of an affected twin (not recorded which). The sequencing input was blood. The CDR3: CASSFELQNTEAFF.